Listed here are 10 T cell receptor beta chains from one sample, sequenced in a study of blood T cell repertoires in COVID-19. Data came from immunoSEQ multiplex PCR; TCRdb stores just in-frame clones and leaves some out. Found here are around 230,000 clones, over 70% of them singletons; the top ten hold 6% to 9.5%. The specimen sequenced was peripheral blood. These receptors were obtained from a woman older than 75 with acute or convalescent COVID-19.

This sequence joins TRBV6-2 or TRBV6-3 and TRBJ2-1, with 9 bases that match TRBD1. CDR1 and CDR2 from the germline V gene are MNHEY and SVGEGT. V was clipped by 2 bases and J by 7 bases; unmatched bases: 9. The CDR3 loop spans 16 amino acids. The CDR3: CASSYGRDREWNEQFF. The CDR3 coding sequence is TGTGCCAGCAGTTACGGAAGGGACAGGGAATGGAATGAGCAGTTCTTC.

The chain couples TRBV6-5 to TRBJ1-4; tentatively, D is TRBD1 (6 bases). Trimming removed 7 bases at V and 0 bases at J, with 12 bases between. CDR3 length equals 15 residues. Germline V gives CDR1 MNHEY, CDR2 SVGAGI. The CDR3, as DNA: TGTGCCAGCAAACAGGGAAGGGCAACTAATGAAAAACTGTTTTTT. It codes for CASKQGRATNEKLFF.

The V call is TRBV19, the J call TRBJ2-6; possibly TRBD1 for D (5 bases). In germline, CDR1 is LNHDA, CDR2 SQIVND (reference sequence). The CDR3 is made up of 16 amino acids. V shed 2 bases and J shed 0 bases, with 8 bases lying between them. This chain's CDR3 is CASSITGDSGANVLTF. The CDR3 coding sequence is TGTGCCAGTAGTATAACAGGCGACTCTGGGGCCAACGTCCTGACTTTC.

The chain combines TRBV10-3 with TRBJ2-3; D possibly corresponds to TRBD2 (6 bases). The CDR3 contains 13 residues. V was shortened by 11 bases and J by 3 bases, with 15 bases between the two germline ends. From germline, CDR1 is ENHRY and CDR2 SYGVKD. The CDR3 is CAALGEETDTQYF. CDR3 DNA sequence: TGTGCCGCCCTAGGGGAGGAAACAGATACGCAGTATTTT.

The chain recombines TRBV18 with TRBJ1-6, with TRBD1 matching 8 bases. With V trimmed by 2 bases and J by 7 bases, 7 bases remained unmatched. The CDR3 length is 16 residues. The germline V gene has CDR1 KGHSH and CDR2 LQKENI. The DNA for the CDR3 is TGTGCCAGCTCACCAACTGCTCGACAGGGGAATTCACCCCTCCACTTT. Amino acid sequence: CASSPTARQGNSPLHF.

CDR3 in DNA: TGTGCCTGGAGCCCGCCCCAGGGAAAACCCCAGCATTTT. Its protein is CAWSPPQGKPQHF. The chain has TRBV30 and TRBJ1-5; possible D gene TRBD1, 5 bases. The CDR3 extends over 13 amino acids. V was shortened by 3 bases and J by 10 bases, with 16 bases between the two germline ends. Germline CDR1 reads GTSNPN; CDR2 reads SVGIG (reference sequence).

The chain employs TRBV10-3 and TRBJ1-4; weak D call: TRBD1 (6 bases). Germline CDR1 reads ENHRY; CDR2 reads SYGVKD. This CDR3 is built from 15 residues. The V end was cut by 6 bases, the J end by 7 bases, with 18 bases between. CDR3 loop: CAISNRGGSGEKLFF. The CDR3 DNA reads TGTGCCATCAGCAACCGGGGGGGCTCCGGTGAAAAACTGTTTTTT.

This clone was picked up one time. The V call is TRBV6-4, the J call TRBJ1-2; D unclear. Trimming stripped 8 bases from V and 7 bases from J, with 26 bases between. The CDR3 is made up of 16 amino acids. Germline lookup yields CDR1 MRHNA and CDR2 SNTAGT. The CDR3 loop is CASPPQKAHRVCGYTF. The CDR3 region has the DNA TGTGCCAGCCCCCCTCAAAAGGCCCATCGGGTATGTGGCTACACCTTC.

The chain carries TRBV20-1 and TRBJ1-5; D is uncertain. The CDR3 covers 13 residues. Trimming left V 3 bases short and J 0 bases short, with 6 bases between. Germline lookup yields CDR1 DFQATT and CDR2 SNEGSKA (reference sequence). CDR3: CSASTFSNQPQHF. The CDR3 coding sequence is TGCAGTGCTAGTACTTTTAGCAATCAGCCCCAGCATTTT.

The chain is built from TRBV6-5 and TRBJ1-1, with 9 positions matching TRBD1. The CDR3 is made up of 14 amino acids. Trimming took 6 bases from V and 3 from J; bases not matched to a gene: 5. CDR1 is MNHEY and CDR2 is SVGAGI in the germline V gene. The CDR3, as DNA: TGTGCCAGCAGCCGCGACAGGGGGGACACTGAAGCTTTCTTT. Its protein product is CASSRDRGDTEAFF.